Shown below are 19 T cell receptor beta chains from a single sample sequenced in a study of T-cell reconstitution after alpha-beta-depleted transplantation in children. A library of TCRbeta sequences, prepared with unique molecular identifiers, was generated. In TCRdb, the PCR reads were re-called with MiXCR into one record per CDR3 protein. The data contain 670,000 or so distinct CDR3 sequences, under 15% of them singletons. The starting material was PBMCs, obtained before TCRalphabeta/CD19-depleted stem cell transplant. The receptors derive from a girl aged 2-10 years with congenital amegakaryocytic thrombocytopenia, due to receive a stem cell transplant.

In its sample, this clonotype was seen a few times. J is TRBJ2-1 and V is TRBV4-1; D could derive from TRBD1 or TRBD2 (5 bases each). The germline V gene encodes CDR1 MGHRA and CDR2 YSYEKL. V gave up 1 base and J gave up 8 bases, with 21 bases separating them. The CDR3 has 17 amino acids. The CDR3 nucleotides are TGCGCCAGCAGCCAAGTGGGGCCACCGGGGACCAGGGATGAGCAGTTCTTC. Its protein product is CASSQVGPPGTRDEQFF.

In this sample, this clonotype turned up many times. The gene calls are TRBV7-6 and TRBJ1-4; no definite D call. With 3 bases removed from V and 4 bases from J, the gap between germline ends came to 3 bases. This CDR3 region has 12 residues. Germline loops: CDR1 SGHVS, CDR2 FNYEAQ. The CDR3, as DNA: TGTGCCAGCAGCTTGGTTAATGAAAAACTGTTTTTT. It codes for CASSLVNEKLFF. Based on the CDR3 plus reference TRBV7-6 and TRBJ1-4, the full variable domain is GAGVSQSPRYKVTKRGQDVALRCDPISGHVSLYWYRQALGQGPEFLTYFNYEAQQDKSGLPNDRFSAERPEGSISTLTIQRTEQRDSAMYRCASSLVNEKLFFGSGTQLSVL.

This clonotype was seen a handful of times. The chain combines TRBV6-2 or TRBV6-3 with TRBJ1-5; 7 nucleotides align to TRBD1. This CDR3 region has 14 residues. Trimming cost V 8 bases and J 4 bases; bases outside gene matches: 8. Germline V lookup: CDR1 MNHEY, CDR2 SVGEGT. CDR3 loop: CASGWTGINQPQHF. The DNA for the CDR3 is TGTGCCAGCGGGTGGACAGGCATAAATCAGCCCCAGCATTTT.

This chain uses TRBV5-6 with TRBJ2-2, with D unresolved. This CDR3 region has 12 residues. Trimming cost V 4 bases and J 6 bases, with 7 bases left between them. Germline V gives CDR1 SGHDT, CDR2 YYEEEE. The CDR3 loop is CASSHNAGELFF. The CDR3 DNA sequence: TGTGCCAGCAGCCACAACGCCGGGGAGCTGTTTTTT.

The rearrangement uses TRBV24-1 and TRBJ2-1; TRBD2 aligns across 8 bases. The CDR3 sequence is 16 residues long. Trimming cost V 4 bases and J 3 bases; bases outside gene matches: 7. Germline V lookup: CDR1 KGHDR, CDR2 SFDVKD. CDR3: CATSDSGTRDYNEQFF. The CDR3 DNA is TGTGCCACCAGTGACTCCGGGACTAGAGACTACAATGAGCAGTTCTTC.

This clonotype has a count of ten or more. The V gene is TRBV5-1, the J gene TRBJ1-5; tentatively, D is TRBD1 (6 bases). Germline V gene sequence: CDR1 SGHRS, CDR2 YFSETQ. V lost 0 bases to trimming and J lost 4 bases, with 14 bases between them. This CDR3 region has 16 residues. Here the CDR3 reads CASSLGDQGLNQPQHF. DNA for the CDR3: TGCGCCAGCAGCTTGGGGGACCAGGGGTTGAATCAGCCCCAGCATTTT. Complete variable domain (other parts from reference TRBV5-1 and TRBJ1-5): KAGVTQTPRYLIKTRGQQVTLSCSPISGHRSVSWYQQTPGQGLQFLFEYFSETQRNKGNFPGRFSGRQFSNSRSEMNVSTLELGDSALYLCASSLGDQGLNQPQHFGDGTRLSIL.

This clonotype has ten or more counts. The V call is TRBV29-1, the J call TRBJ2-1, with D uncertain. The V end lost 3 bases, the J end lost 3 bases, and 12 bases lay between the germline ends. Germline CDR1 is SQVTM and CDR2 is ANQGSEA. This CDR3 has 14 amino acids. The CDR3 bases are TGCAGCGTTGAGAGCGACCGCAACTACAATGAGCAGTTCTTC. It codes for CSVESDRNYNEQFF.

In this sample, this clonotype turned up many times. J is TRBJ2-7 and V is TRBV20-1; D unclear. The V gene's germline CDR1 is DFQATT and CDR2 SNEGSKA (reference sequence). The V end was cut by 3 bases, the J end by 2 bases, with 5 bases between. The CDR3 has 11 residues. CDR3 sequence: CSASIAYEQYF. The CDR3 DNA reads TGCAGTGCTAGTATCGCCTACGAGCAGTACTTC.

This clonotype was detected only a few times. The V gene is TRBV14, the J gene TRBJ2-1; maybe TRBD1 (6 bases). The length of the CDR3 is 14 residues. V dropped 2 bases and J dropped 15 bases, with 20 bases sitting between them. Germline loops: CDR1 SGHDN, CDR2 FVKESK. In nucleotides, the CDR3 is TGTGCCAGCAGCCAAACCGGGACACCCAATACCCGGTTCTTC. It specifies CASSQTGTPNTRFF.

In the case of this clonotype: Since a much larger clone is just one base distant, this may be a read error. In this CDR3 the conserved last residue, phenylalanine or tryptophan, is missing, so a read error is likely. V usage is TRBV5-1 and J usage is TRBJ2-2, with D possibly matching TRBD1 (6 bases). Germline CDR1 SGHRS, CDR2 YFSETQ. V lost 6 bases, J lost 1 base, and 10 bases lay in between. The CDR3 length is 14 residues. The CDR3 nucleotides read TGCGCCAGCAACTCGGGACAGAACACCGGGGAGCTGTTTTTA. Its protein is CASNSGQNTGELFL.

Many counts were recorded for this clonotype. The chain carries TRBV20-1 and TRBJ2-6, with 11 bases fitting TRBD2. The CDR3 covers 16 residues. J lost 0 bases, V lost 5 bases, and 3 bases had no gene match. Germline values: CDR1 DFQATT, CDR2 SNEGSKA (reference sequence). CDR3 residues: CSALAGGVSGANVLTF. CDR3 coding DNA: TGCAGTGCTTTAGCGGGAGGGGTCTCTGGGGCCAACGTCCTGACTTTC.

This clonotype came up a few times. The genes are TRBV6-5 and TRBJ2-6; no reliable D call. Germline lookup yields CDR1 MNHEY and CDR2 SVGAGI. The CDR3 is made up of 15 amino acids. V was pared by 2 bases and J by 2 bases, with 7 bases between. This CDR3 is CASSYEEAGANVLTF. For the CDR3, the DNA is TGTGCCAGCAGTTACGAAGAGGCTGGGGCCAACGTCCTGACTTTC.

The rearrangement joins TRBV3-1 to TRBJ2-2; 8 nucleotides match TRBD1. Looked up from germline, CDR1 is LGHDT and CDR2 is YNNKEL (reference sequence). The CDR3 covers 16 residues. Unmatched junction bases numbered 10, after V lost 3 bases and J lost 7 bases. In DNA, the CDR3 is TGTGCCAGCAGCCATGGGACAGGACCTTTAGTCGGGGAGCTGTTTTTT. Protein: CASSHGTGPLVGELFF.

This clonotype was found many times. The rearrangement links TRBV20-1 to TRBJ2-3, with D uncertain. The germline V and J ends were trimmed by 0 bases and 4 bases, with 11 bases remaining between them. This CDR3 comprises 14 residues. Per germline, CDR1 DFQATT and CDR2 SNEGSKA (reference sequence). Here the CDR3 DNA reads TGCAGTGCTAGAGATCCACTCTGGCCAGATACGCAGTATTTT. The encoded protein is CSARDPLWPDTQYF.

The chain couples TRBV5-1 to TRBJ2-7; tentatively, D is TRBD2 (6 bases). Germline V lookup: CDR1 SGHRS, CDR2 YFSETQ. The CDR3 is made up of 15 amino acids. V was clipped by 1 base and J by 6 bases, with 17 bases between them. This CDR3 reads CASSLRAPGDLEQYF. The CDR3 DNA is TGCGCCAGCAGCTTGAGGGCGCCGGGGGATCTCGAGCAGTACTTC.

This clonotype has a handful of counts. The gene calls are TRBV15 and TRBJ2-7; D is unclear. The germline V gene has CDR1 LNHNV and CDR2 YYDKDF (reference sequence). This CDR3 contains 13 residues. Trimming cost V 2 bases and J 0 bases, with 5 bases left between them. CDR3 sequence (DNA): TGTGCCACCAGCAGACGCTACTCCTACGAGCAGTACTTC. Its protein is CATSRRYSYEQYF.

This clonotype was observed at least ten times. The rearrangement joins TRBV20-1 to TRBJ1-5; TRBD1 might be the D (6 bases). Per the germline V gene, CDR1 is DFQATT and CDR2 is SNEGSKA (reference sequence). The CDR3 runs 12 residues. Trimming took 5 bases from V and 4 from J, leaving 9 bases between them. The CDR3: CSAEQGNQPQHF. CDR3 bases: TGCAGTGCTGAACAGGGTAATCAGCCCCAGCATTTT.

In the case of this clonotype: A much larger clone lies one base from this, so it may be a read error. The CDR3 does not close with the conserved phenylalanine or tryptophan, likely indicating a read error. This chain uses TRBV20-1 with TRBJ2-7, with a possible D match to TRBD2 (5 bases). V was trimmed by 1 base and J by 3 bases, leaving 10 bases between them. CDR3 size: 13 residues. Germline V gene data show CDR1 as DFQATT and CDR2 as SNEGSKA (reference sequence). DNA for the CDR3: TGCAGTGCTAGAGTGACTAAAAACTACGAGCAGTACTAC. Its translation is CSARVTKNYEQYY.

This clonotype appeared many times. This rearrangement joins TRBV12-3 or TRBV12-4 to TRBJ2-1, with TRBD2 matching over 7 bases. J was trimmed by 2 bases and V by 8 bases; bases with no gene match: 12. CDR3 length: 16 amino acids. This CDR3 reads CASGRVRESPYNEQFF. In DNA, the CDR3 is TGTGCCAGCGGCAGGGTGCGGGAGTCCCCCTACAATGAGCAGTTCTTC.